The 32 T cell receptor beta chains below come from one sample, sequenced in a study of T cells after yellow fever vaccination. TCRdb analysed the 5' RACE reads with MiXCR anew, one entry per CDR3 protein. The sample lists some 260,000 distinct CDR3 sequences; about 5.2% were seen once. Sample: CD4+ T cells sorted from PBMCs, taken on the day of the yellow fever booster vaccination. The receptors were sampled from a man in his late teens or twenties who received the YFV17D yellow fever vaccine.

This clonotype has at least ten counts. Here the CDR3 DNA reads TGTGCCAGCTCCGACATCAGGCGCTACAATGAGCAGTTCTTC. Its translation is CASSDIRRYNEQFF. The chain uses TRBV18 and TRBJ2-1; no firm D call. The CDR3 is made up of 14 amino acids. The germline V gene encodes CDR1 KGHSH and CDR2 LQKENI. V was pared by 6 bases and J by 3 bases, with 12 bases between.

This clonotype was counted many times. The V and J genes are TRBV27 and TRBJ1-4, with D uncertain. The germline gives CDR1 MNHEY, CDR2 SMNVEV (reference sequence). V was trimmed by 3 bases and J by 5 bases, leaving 7 bases between them. The CDR3 is 13 amino acids. In DNA, the CDR3 is TGTGCCAGCAGTTTCTTAGGGAATGAAAAACTGTTTTTT. Protein product: CASSFLGNEKLFF. Using reference TRBV27 and TRBJ1-4 for the parts outside the CDR3, the full variable domain is EAQVTQNPRYLITVTGKKLTVTCSQNMNHEYMSWYRQDPGLGLRQIYYSMNVEVTDKGDVPEGYKVSRKEKRNFPLILESPSPNQTSLYFCASSFLGNEKLFFGSGTQLSVL.

This clonotype has only a few counts. J is TRBJ2-1 and V is TRBV20-1; the D call may be TRBD1 or TRBD2 (5 bases each). Per germline, CDR1 DFQATT and CDR2 SNEGSKA (reference sequence). The CDR3 spans 16 residues. Trimming cost V 3 bases and J 4 bases, with 19 bases left between them. The CDR3 protein is CSASTPGWGLYNEQFF. The CDR3 region has the DNA TGCAGTGCTAGCACCCCGGGGTGGGGCCTATACAATGAGCAGTTCTTC.

In this sample, this clonotype turned up a few times. CDR3 coding DNA: TGCAGTGCTAGAGATTCCGGGGACCAAGAGACCCAGTACTTC. Its translation is CSARDSGDQETQYF. This chain links TRBV20-1 with TRBJ2-5, with D tentatively TRBD2 (5 bases). Trimming took 0 bases from V and 0 from J, leaving 8 bases between them. From germline, CDR1 is DFQATT and CDR2 SNEGSKA (reference sequence). The CDR3 consists of 14 residues.

This clonotype was recorded at least ten times. The chain combines TRBV12-3 or TRBV12-4 with TRBJ2-5; unclear D gene. Trimming removed 2 bases from V and 6 bases from J, with 10 bases in between. There are 13 residues in the CDR3. CDR3 bases: TGTGCCAGCAGTTTATCCGCCGGAAAGACCCAGTACTTC. The encoded protein is CASSLSAGKTQYF.

This clonotype was observed a handful of times. The chain recombines TRBV7-2 with TRBJ1-1, with a weak D call TRBD1 (5 bases). This CDR3 is 13 amino acids long. CDR1 is SGHTA, CDR2 FQGNSA, per germline. Trimming took off 5 bases at V and 10 bases at J, with 17 bases between the two ends. CDR3 sequence: CASSLRRGEVAFF. The CDR3 DNA sequence: TGTGCCAGCAGCCTAAGACGGGGGGAAGTAGCTTTCTTT.

This clonotype was observed a handful of times. J is TRBJ2-3 and V is TRBV7-3; TRBD1 or TRBD2 may be the D gene (5 bases each). Trimming took 5 bases from V and 4 from J, leaving 13 bases between them. The CDR3 loop spans 14 amino acids. Germline lookup yields CDR1 SGHTA and CDR2 FQGTGA. CDR3 nucleotide sequence: TGTGCCAGCAGCGGGACCCCCGGCGCAGATACGCAGTATTTT. This translates into CASSGTPGADTQYF.

In its sample, this clonotype was seen many times. The CDR3 here is CASSLAAGRGRGTQYF. CDR3 in DNA: TGTGCCAGCAGCTTAGCGGCGGGGCGAGGAAGAGGCACGCAGTATTTT. The genes are TRBV7-2 and TRBJ2-3, with a tentative D call TRBD2 (6 bases). Germline loops: CDR1 SGHTA, CDR2 FQGNSA. This CDR3 region has 16 residues. The germline V and J ends were trimmed by 0 bases and 9 bases, with 19 bases remaining between them.

At least ten counts were recorded for this clonotype. V gene TRBV4-3 combines with J gene TRBJ1-1; unclear D gene. From germline, CDR1 is LGHNA and CDR2 YSLEER. Trimming took 4 bases from V and 6 from J, leaving 15 bases between them. CDR3 length: 14 residues. CDR3 residues: CASSPVAAKPEAFF. CDR3 bases: TGCGCCAGCAGCCCCGTCGCAGCAAAGCCTGAAGCTTTCTTT.

This clonotype has a handful of counts. The chain's CDR3 is CASSFPGVYTGELFF. Here the CDR3 DNA reads TGTGCCAGCAGCTTCCCTGGGGTTTACACCGGGGAGCTGTTTTTT. The rearrangement uses TRBV5-4 and TRBJ2-2; D not resolved. The CDR3 has 15 amino acids. V lost 2 bases, J lost 3 bases, and 11 bases lay in between. The germline gives CDR1 SGHNT, CDR2 YYREEE (reference sequence).

This clonotype turned up a few times. The CDR3 is CASSLLAGAAGADTQYF. DNA of the CDR3: TGCGCCAGCAGCTTGCTAGCGGGGGCCGCCGGCGCAGATACGCAGTATTTT. The chain combines TRBV5-1 with TRBJ2-3; 10 bases agree with TRBD2. The germline V gene encodes CDR1 SGHRS and CDR2 YFSETQ. The V segment lost 1 base and the J segment 4 bases; nucleotides outside the gene matches: 9. The CDR3 is made up of 17 amino acids.

This clonotype was seen repeatedly, ten times or more. The V call is TRBV7-2, the J call TRBJ1-4; 7 bases match TRBD1. The V segment lost 2 bases and the J segment 3 bases; nucleotides outside the gene matches: 3. In germline, CDR1 is SGHTA, CDR2 FQGNSA. The CDR3 is 15 residues long. The CDR3 sequence is CASSLNGQANEKLFF. For the CDR3, the DNA is TGTGCCAGCAGCTTAAATGGACAGGCTAATGAAAAACTGTTTTTT. Complete variable domain (other parts from reference TRBV7-2 and TRBJ1-4): GAGVSQSPSNKVTEKGKDVELRCDPISGHTALYWYRQSLGQGLEFLIYFQGNSAPDKSGLPSDRFSAERTGGSVSTLTIQRTQQEDSAVYLCASSLNGQANEKLFFGSGTQLSVL.

This clonotype showed up many times. The chain links TRBV11-2 to TRBJ2-5; a weak D match, TRBD2 (6 bases). With 6 bases removed from V and 5 bases from J, the gap between germline ends came to 22 bases. Per germline, CDR1 SGHAT and CDR2 FQNNGV. This CDR3 is built from 16 residues. CDR3: CASRAKAGLPAETQYF. The CDR3, as DNA: TGTGCCAGCAGAGCTAAAGCGGGCCTTCCCGCGGAGACCCAGTACTTC. Variable domain in full (rest from reference TRBV11-2 and TRBJ2-5): EAGVAQSPRYKIIEKRQSVAFWCNPISGHATLYWYQQILGQGPKLLIQFQNNGVVDDSQLPKDRFSAERLKGVDSTLKIQPAKLEDSAVYLCASRAKAGLPAETQYFGPGTRLLVL.

The CDR3 coding sequence is TGTGCCAGCAGCAGCCGCCATACTAGCGGGGGGGACAATGAGCAGTTCTTC. Amino acid sequence: CASSSRHTSGGDNEQFF. This sequence joins TRBV3-1 and TRBJ2-1; TRBD2 matches at 13 bases. There are 17 residues in the CDR3. Germline V gene sequence: CDR1 LGHDT, CDR2 YNNKEL (reference sequence). Losses at the gene ends were 5 bases for V and 5 bases for J; bases not matched to a gene: 9.

This clonotype appeared a few times. CDR3: CASSLFRGAYEQYV. The CDR3 region has the DNA TGTGCCAGCAGCTTATTTAGAGGGGCCTACGAGCAGTACGTC. This sequence joins TRBV11-2 and TRBJ2-7; TRBD1 or TRBD2 may be the D gene (5 bases each). The germline V gene has CDR1 SGHAT and CDR2 FQNNGV. This CDR3 has 14 amino acids. Trimming shortened V by 2 bases and J by 2 bases, and 10 bases separated the two germline ends.

This rearrangement joins TRBV7-3 to TRBJ2-1, with 7 bases lining up with TRBD1. Per germline, CDR1 SGHTA and CDR2 FQGTGA. The V segment lost 5 bases and the J segment 5 bases; nucleotides outside the gene matches: 15. The CDR3 contains 17 residues. This CDR3 is CASSQRARQGMNNEQFF. CDR3 sequence (DNA): TGTGCCAGCAGCCAAAGGGCCCGACAGGGAATGAACAATGAGCAGTTCTTC.

This clonotype was recorded a few times. J is TRBJ2-2 and V is TRBV7-8, with no clear D. Germline V CDR1 and CDR2: SGHVS, FQNEAQ. V dropped 4 bases and J dropped 3 bases, with 3 bases sitting between them. The CDR3 consists of 12 residues. CDR3 loop: CASSYHTGELFF. The CDR3 nucleotides are TGTGCCAGCAGCTACCACACCGGGGAGCTGTTTTTT.

The table lists this clonotype with a few counts. The rearrangement joins TRBV11-2 to TRBJ2-1; D remains unclear. From germline, CDR1 is SGHAT and CDR2 FQNNGV. This CDR3 region has 13 residues. Trimming took 9 bases from V and 0 from J, leaving 9 bases between them. Here the CDR3 DNA reads TGTGCCAGTGAGGAGAGCTCCTACAATGAGCAGTTCTTC. Amino acids: CASEESSYNEQFF.

This clonotype was recorded a few times. The rearrangement joins TRBV6-2 or TRBV6-3 to TRBJ2-2; D remains unclear. V shed 3 bases and J shed 1 base, with 9 bases lying between them. This CDR3 spans 15 amino acids. The V gene's germline CDR1 is MNHEY and CDR2 SVGEGT. The CDR3 DNA reads as TGTGCCAGCAGTTATTCATGGGAGAACACCGGGGAGCTGTTTTTT. Protein: CASSYSWENTGELFF.

The chain carries TRBV12-3 or TRBV12-4 and TRBJ2-2; 10 bases agree with TRBD1. V lost 10 bases and J lost 7; bases outside the gene matches: 9. This CDR3 is built from 14 residues. The CDR3 loop is CANRRDRGIGELFF. The CDR3 bases are TGTGCCAACCGCCGGGACAGGGGTATCGGGGAGCTGTTTTTT.

Many counts were recorded for this clonotype. V gene TRBV7-9 combines with J gene TRBJ1-2; tentative D call: TRBD1 (5 bases). Germline lookup yields CDR1 SEHNR and CDR2 FQNEAQ (reference sequence). The CDR3 is 12 residues long. Trimming took 6 bases from V and 8 from J, leaving 13 bases between them. CDR3 DNA: TGTGCCAGCAGAGGAGAACGGGGCGGCTACACCTTC. It yields the protein CASRGERGGYTF.

In this sample, this clonotype turned up a few times. The chain is built from TRBV5-1 and TRBJ2-3; D is perhaps TRBD1 or TRBD2 (5 bases each). Germline V CDR1 and CDR2: SGHRS, YFSETQ. This CDR3 has 15 amino acids. Trimming removed 6 bases at V and 2 bases at J, with 16 bases between. This chain's CDR3 is CASTLGGRVTDTQYF. Here the CDR3 DNA reads TGCGCCAGCACCCTTGGGGGTCGGGTCACAGATACGCAGTATTTT. The full variable domain, completed using reference TRBV5-1 and TRBJ2-3, is KAGVTQTPRYLIKTRGQQVTLSCSPISGHRSVSWYQQTPGQGLQFLFEYFSETQRNKGNFPGRFSGRQFSNSRSEMNVSTLELGDSALYLCASTLGGRVTDTQYFGPGTRLTVL.

This clonotype has ten or more counts. V is TRBV5-8 and J is TRBJ1-5, with 8 bases that match TRBD1. Germline V CDR1 and CDR2: SGHTS, YDEGEE. The CDR3 is made up of 14 amino acids. J was trimmed by 7 bases and V by 4 bases; bases with no gene match: 7. This chain's CDR3 is CASSIGQGGQPQHF. For the CDR3, the DNA is TGTGCCAGCAGCATCGGACAGGGAGGGCAGCCCCAGCATTTT.

This clonotype was counted at least ten times. The V and J genes are TRBV6-1 and TRBJ2-3, with 7 bases that match TRBD2. The J segment lost 1 base and the V segment lost 4 bases, leaving 5 bases of the junction unmatched. Germline CDR1 reads MNHNS; CDR2 reads SASEGT. This CDR3 spans 15 amino acids. The CDR3 sequence: CASSGRAGRTDTQYF. The CDR3 DNA reads TGTGCCAGCAGTGGGAGAGCGGGACGCACAGATACGCAGTATTTT.

This clonotype came up many times. The CDR3 DNA reads as TGTGCCAGCAGCGGTAGCGGGGGGGCCGAAACCGGGGAGCTGTTTTTT. It encodes CASSGSGGAETGELFF. This rearrangement joins TRBV7-8 to TRBJ2-2; 11 positions match TRBD2. CDR3 length: 16 residues. Trimming took 5 bases from V and 5 from J; bases not matched to a gene: 7. From germline, CDR1 is SGHVS and CDR2 FQNEAQ.

This clonotype has only a few counts. This chain uses TRBV12-3 or TRBV12-4 with TRBJ1-5; D not resolved. Trimming removed 6 bases at V and 5 bases at J, with 8 bases between. The CDR3 is made up of 12 amino acids. CDR3 sequence (DNA): TGTGCCAGCAGCGACGGCCATCAGCCCCAGCATTTT. This codes for CASSDGHQPQHF.

This clonotype was detected a few times. V is TRBV5-1 and J is TRBJ2-2, with 7 bases identical to TRBD1. There are 15 residues in the CDR3. Trimming removed 2 bases from V and 2 bases from J; junction bases left unmatched: 3. Germline-derived CDR1 and CDR2 are SGHRS and YFSETQ. The CDR3 DNA is TGCGCCAGCAGCTTCGGGGACAGTAACACCGGGGAGCTGTTTTTT. Residues: CASSFGDSNTGELFF.

This clonotype was seen a handful of times. CDR3 sequence: CASRTGEGGGYTF. The CDR3 DNA reads TGTGCCAGCAGAACTGGAGAAGGGGGGGGCTACACCTTC. V is TRBV12-3 or TRBV12-4 and J is TRBJ1-2; the D gene is possibly TRBD1 (6 bases). Trimming cost V 6 bases and J 8 bases, with 16 bases left between them. CDR3 length equals 13 residues.

The table lists this clonotype with many counts. The J gene is TRBJ2-3, the V gene TRBV20-1, with 10 bases identical to TRBD2. The CDR3 runs 15 residues. The germline V gene encodes CDR1 DFQATT and CDR2 SNEGSKA (reference sequence). The junction had 8 bases not matched to a gene; V was cut back by 6 bases and J by 2 bases. CDR3 sequence reads: CSATPLAGATDTQYF. The CDR3 nucleotides read TGCAGTGCCACCCCCCTAGCGGGGGCCACAGATACGCAGTATTTT.

This clonotype has only a few counts. The chain employs TRBV6-1 and TRBJ1-2; TRBD1 is a possible D gene (5 bases). V was pared by 1 base and J by 13 bases, with 13 bases between. Germline loops: CDR1 MNHNS, CDR2 SASEGT. This CDR3 comprises 12 residues. DNA for the CDR3: TGTGCCAGCAGTGAAGAAGGGGTTGGTCCCACCTTC. This sequence encodes CASSEEGVGPTF.

This clonotype was found many times. The J gene is TRBJ1-1, the V gene TRBV5-1, with TRBD1 identical over 7 bases. CDR3 length: 15 amino acids. V gave up 1 base and J gave up 0 bases; unmatched junction bases: 3. CDR1 and CDR2 (germline): SGHRS, YFSETQ. CDR3 amino acids: CASSLRTGLNTEAFF. The CDR3 nucleotides read TGCGCCAGCAGCTTGAGGACAGGCCTGAACACTGAAGCTTTCTTT. The entire variable domain, with the rest obtained from reference TRBV5-1 and TRBJ1-1, is as follows: KAGVTQTPRYLIKTRGQQVTLSCSPISGHRSVSWYQQTPGQGLQFLFEYFSETQRNKGNFPGRFSGRQFSNSRSEMNVSTLELGDSALYLCASSLRTGLNTEAFFGQGTRLTVV.

The sample holds a few counts of this clonotype. The rearrangement uses TRBV7-2 and TRBJ1-5; D is unclear. The CDR3 length is 17 residues. V was trimmed by 1 base and J by 0 bases, leaving 13 bases between them. CDR1 is SGHTA, CDR2 FQGNSA, per germline. CDR3 DNA: TGTGCCAGCAGCTTAGTGGGGAGCCGCTATAGCAATCAGCCCCAGCATTTT. It yields the protein CASSLVGSRYSNQPQHF.